These 8 T cell receptor beta chains were all obtained from the same sample, sequenced in a study of blood T cell repertoires in COVID-19. Sequencing used immunoSEQ multiplex PCR; TCRdb keeps in-frame clones, though not all of them. Of about 270,000 clones listed, 91% are singletons. The sequencing input was PBMCs or T cells enriched from blood (not recorded which). The receptors shown here come from a man between 35 and 55 years old who had been exposed to COVID-19.

The J gene is TRBJ1-5, the V gene TRBV27; the D is unclear. From germline, CDR1 is MNHEY and CDR2 SMNVEV (reference sequence). CDR3 size: 14 residues. Deletions cut 4 bases from V and 5 bases from J, with 12 bases between. CDR3 protein: CASSSPGYDQPQHF. The DNA of the CDR3 is TGTGCCAGCAGTTCACCGGGATACGATCAGCCCCAGCATTTT.

In its sample, this clone was seen a few times. This sequence joins TRBV28 and TRBJ1-2; D might be TRBD1 (6 bases). The CDR3 extends over 14 amino acids. Trimming took 7 bases from V and 2 from J, leaving 14 bases between them. Germline CDR1 and CDR2: MDHEN and SYDVKM. In nucleotides, the CDR3 is TGTGCCAGCATCCCGGGACACCTCAACTATGGCTACACCTTC. Translation: CASIPGHLNYGYTF.

This chain connects TRBV6-5 to TRBJ2-1; perhaps TRBD2 as D (6 bases). With 6 bases removed from V and 8 bases from J, the gap between germline ends came to 11 bases. The CDR3 covers 12 residues. Germline-derived CDR1 and CDR2 are MNHEY and SVGAGI. CDR3 in DNA: TGTGCCAGCAGAACCGGGAGCGATGAGCAGTTCTTC. As protein: CASRTGSDEQFF.

The V call is TRBV7-9, the J call TRBJ2-1; D possibly corresponds to TRBD2 (5 bases). Trimming took off 7 bases at V and 9 bases at J, with 22 bases between the two ends. Germline lookup yields CDR1 SEHNR and CDR2 FQNEAQ (reference sequence). The CDR3 is 15 amino acids. CDR3 sequence: CASTPRASTAGEQFF. The CDR3 DNA is TGTGCCAGCACCCCTCGCGCCTCGACGGCGGGTGAGCAGTTCTTC.

The J gene is TRBJ1-1, the V gene TRBV18; tentatively, D is TRBD1 (6 bases). The CDR3 runs to 15 residues. Germline values: CDR1 KGHSH, CDR2 LQKENI. Trimming took 0 bases from V and 11 from J, leaving 19 bases between them. CDR3 protein: CASSPPEPIRGEAFF. The CDR3 DNA sequence: TGTGCCAGCTCACCACCGGAGCCCATCAGGGGCGAGGCTTTCTTT.

This clone was counted a few times. V usage is TRBV18 and J usage is TRBJ2-2; D gene ambiguous. CDR1 is KGHSH, CDR2 LQKENI, per germline. The CDR3 is made up of 14 amino acids. Trimming took 2 bases from V and 3 from J, leaving 7 bases between them. CDR3 nucleotide sequence: TGTGCCAGCTCACCAGGGCAGTACACCGGGGAGCTGTTTTTT. As protein: CASSPGQYTGELFF.

V is TRBV27 and J is TRBJ2-3; D remains unclear. Trimming removed 6 bases at V and 8 bases at J, with 18 bases between. Looked up from germline, CDR1 is MNHEY and CDR2 is SMNVEV (reference sequence). The CDR3 extends over 14 amino acids. As DNA, the CDR3 is TGTGCCAGCAGGGTGACCGGTGCGGTGGGTACGCAGTATTTT. Protein product: CASRVTGAVGTQYF.

The chain carries TRBV3-1 (or the pseudogene TRBV3-2) and TRBJ2-1; TRBD2 agrees at 8 bases. CDR1 is LGHDT and CDR2 is YNNKEL in the germline V gene (reference sequence). The CDR3 has 14 amino acids. The ends lost 0 bases at V and 11 bases at J; junction bases unmatched: 6. The CDR3 DNA reads TGTGCCAGCAGCCAAGATAATAAGCGGGAGAAGCAGTTCTTC. Protein sequence: CASSQDNKREKQFF.